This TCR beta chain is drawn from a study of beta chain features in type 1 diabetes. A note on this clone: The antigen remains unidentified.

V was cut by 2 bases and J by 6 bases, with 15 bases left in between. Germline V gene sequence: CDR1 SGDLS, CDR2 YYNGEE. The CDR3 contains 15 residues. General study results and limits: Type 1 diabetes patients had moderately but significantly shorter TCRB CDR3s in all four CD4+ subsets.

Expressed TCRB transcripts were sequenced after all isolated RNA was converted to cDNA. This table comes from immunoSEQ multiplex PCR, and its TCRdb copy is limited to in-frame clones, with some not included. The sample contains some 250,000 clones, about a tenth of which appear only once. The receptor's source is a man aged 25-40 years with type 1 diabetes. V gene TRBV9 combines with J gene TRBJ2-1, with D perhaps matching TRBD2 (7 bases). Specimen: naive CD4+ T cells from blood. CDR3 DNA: TGTGCCAGCAGCGTGGGAGGGGGGGCGGTCAATGAGCAGTTCTTC. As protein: CASSVGGGAVNEQFF.